The clone carrying this TCR beta chain was counted many times. Antigen unknown. The CDR3 length is 14 residues. V was cut by 4 bases and J by 5 bases, with 14 bases left in between. CDR1 LGHNT and CDR2 FRNRAP come from the germline V gene. The data were taken from a study of naive and memory T cell subsets. Study results and caveats: Possibly reflecting memory cells re-expressing CD45RA, a few larger clonotypes occurred in naive repertoires, especially CD8.

Two oligonucleotides, mixed equimolar, formed the beta constant-region primer covering TRBC1 and TRBC2. Ligated cDNA was amplified by four rounds of PCR with nested alpha and beta constant-region primers and SP2. MiXCR was run by TCRdb on the UMI-ligation and nested PCR reads, yielding one entry per CDR3 protein. The sample carries around 140,000 distinct CDR3 sequences, over 20% recorded once. The genes are TRBV12-5 and TRBJ1-2, with a weak D call TRBD1 (5 bases). The sequence was collected from a human donor in good health. Sequencing used naive CD4+ T cells from blood. CDR3 DNA: TGTGCTAGTGGTTCCCTCGTCCGGGGGTATGGCTACACCTTC. Translated: CASGSLVRGYGYTF. Full variable domain (missing parts from reference TRBV12-5 and TRBJ1-2): DARVTQTPRHKVTEMGQEVTMRCQPILGHNTVFWYRQTMMQGLELLAYFRNRAPLDDSGMPKDRFSAEMPDATLATLKIQPSEPRDSAVYFCASGSLVRGYGYTFGSGTRLTVV.